A selection of T cell receptor beta chains follows, all from one sample in a study of Ad26.COV2.S vaccination and SARS-CoV-2 variants. Measured with immunoSEQ multiplex PCR; TCRdb has only the in-frame clones, and not every one. The table shows 300,000 to 400,000 clones, with about 88% occurring only once. The source material was peripheral blood, sampled in a trial of Ad26.COV2.S vaccine versus placebo. The source is a person aged 18-65 years who received the Ad26.COV2.S COVID-19 vaccine or a placebo. Each CDR3 is given with its conserved first and last residue. The D gene is left open where the match is weak. Clone size is not always given. Where it is, it says once, few, many or a class for expanded clones.

j_call,v_call,clone_size,d_call,cdr3_nt,cdr3_aa
TRBJ1-5,TRBV4-1,-,-,TGCGCCAGCAGCGACGTCAGGGATCAGCCCCAGCATTTT,CASSDVRDQPQHF
TRBJ2-7,TRBV11-1,once,TRBD1,TGTGCCAGCAGTAACCGGGACAGGGTAAGGTACGAGCAGTACTTC,CASSNRDRVRYEQYF
TRBJ2-1,TRBV15,-,-,TGTGCCACCAGCAGAGATACCGGGGACTACAATGAGCAGTTCTTC,CATSRDTGDYNEQFF
TRBJ1-5,TRBV6-5,-,TRBD1,TGTGCCAGCAGGAACGGCGGGACAGGGAGGCAGCCCCAGCATTTT,CASRNGGTGRQPQHF
TRBJ1-1,TRBV7-9,-,-,TGTGCCAGCAGCTTATTATCCAGGGTGAACACTGAAGCTTTCTTT,CASSLLSRVNTEAFF
TRBJ1-5,TRBV7-9,once,TRBD1,TGTGCCAGCAGTTCGGACAGGGAGCGGTATCAGCCCCAGCATTTT,CASSSDRERYQPQHF
TRBJ1-2,TRBV12-3/TRBV12-4,few,TRBD1,TGTGCCAGCAGGGTAGGACAGGGTCTAGGCTACACCTTC,CASRVGQGLGYTF
TRBJ2-5,TRBV28,once,-,TGTGCCAGCAAAGCCTACAGGGTAGGGACCCAGTACTTC,CASKAYRVGTQYF
TRBJ2-7,TRBV7-6,-,-,TGTGCCAGCAGCCCTGGGGAGGGGGTGAGGTTGCACGAGCAGTACTTC,CASSPGEGVRLHEQYF
TRBJ2-6,TRBV5-1,-,-,TGCGCCAGCAGCTTGGGAGGGGCAGGGGCCAACGTCCTGACTTTC,CASSLGGAGANVLTF
TRBJ1-4,TRBV11-2,-,-,TGTGCCAGCAGCTTTGGACAGCGGAATGAAAAACTGTTTTTT,CASSFGQRNEKLFF
TRBJ2-6,TRBV19,once,-,TGTGCCAGTAAATCCAGCTCTGGGGCCAACGTCCTGACTTTC,CASKSSSGANVLTF
TRBJ2-7,TRBV5-8,-,-,TGTGCCAGCAGCTTGGATCTGGGTCACGAGCAGTACTTC,CASSLDLGHEQYF
TRBJ2-3,TRBV3-1/TRBV3-2,-,TRBD2,TGTGCCAGCAGCTTAGGGACTAGCGGGAGCACAGATACGCAGTATTTT,CASSLGTSGSTDTQYF
TRBJ2-7,TRBV4-3,-,-,TGCGCCAGCAGCCAAGACCTGCTGGGGGCCTTATACGAGCAGTACTTC,CASSQDLLGALYEQYF
TRBJ1-2,TRBV11-2,-,TRBD1,TGTGCCAGCAGCTTTGACAGGGTGCATGACTACACCTTC,CASSFDRVHDYTF
TRBJ2-7,TRBV10-3,-,-,TGTGCCCTCAGACCTGACACCACCTACGAGCAGTACTTC,CALRPDTTYEQYF